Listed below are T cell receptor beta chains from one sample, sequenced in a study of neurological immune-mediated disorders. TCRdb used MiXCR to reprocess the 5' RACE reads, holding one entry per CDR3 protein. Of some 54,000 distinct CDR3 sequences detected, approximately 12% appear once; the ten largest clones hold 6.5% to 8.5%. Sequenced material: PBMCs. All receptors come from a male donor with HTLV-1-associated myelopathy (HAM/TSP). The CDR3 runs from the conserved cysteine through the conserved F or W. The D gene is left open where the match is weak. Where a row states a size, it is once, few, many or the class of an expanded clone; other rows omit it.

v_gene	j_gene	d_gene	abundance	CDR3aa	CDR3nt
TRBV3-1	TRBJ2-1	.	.	CASSQENGTAYYNEQFF	TGTGCCAGCAGCCAAGAAAACGGGACTGCTTACTACAATGAGCAGTTCTTC
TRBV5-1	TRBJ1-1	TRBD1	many	CASGDSPGNTEAFF	TGCGCCAGCGGGGACAGTCCTGGGAACACTGAAGCTTTCTTT
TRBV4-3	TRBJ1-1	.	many	CASSQGFGGEAFF	TGCGCCAGCAGCCAAGGATTCGGGGGGGAAGCTTTCTTT
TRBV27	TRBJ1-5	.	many	CASSLSSGGAYSNQPQHF	TGTGCCAGCAGTTTATCTTCAGGTGGGGCATATAGCAATCAGCCCCAGCATTTT
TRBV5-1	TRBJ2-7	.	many	CASSPTGGVYEQYF	TGCGCCAGCAGCCCCACGGGGGGCGTCTACGAGCAGTACTTC
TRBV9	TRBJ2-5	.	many	CASSVDPQQETQYF	TGTGCCAGCAGCGTAGATCCCCAACAAGAGACCCAGTACTTC
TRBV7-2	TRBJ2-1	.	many	CASSQGGLEEQFF	TGTGCCAGCAGCCAAGGAGGGCTCGAAGAGCAGTTCTTC
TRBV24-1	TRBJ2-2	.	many	CATSGLTAGELFF	TGTGCCACCAGCGGACTTACCGCCGGGGAGCTGTTTTTT
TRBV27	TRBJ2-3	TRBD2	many	CASSLQASGLAGGRDTQYF	TGTGCCAGCAGTTTACAAGCATCGGGACTAGCGGGGGGGCGCGATACGCAGTATTTT
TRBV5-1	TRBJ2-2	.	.	CANSLTNGANTGELFF	TGCGCCAACAGCTTGACTAACGGGGCGAACACCGGGGAGCTGTTTTTT
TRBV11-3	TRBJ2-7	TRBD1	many	CASSLAGTGIYEQYF	TGTGCCAGCAGCTTAGCCGGGACAGGGATCTACGAGCAGTACTTC
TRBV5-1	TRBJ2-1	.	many	CASSLFVTRDNEQFF	TGCGCCAGCAGCTTGTTCGTGACTCGTGACAATGAGCAGTTCTTC
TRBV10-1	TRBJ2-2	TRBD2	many	CASSDRRGPKGGGTGELFF	TGCGCCAGCAGTGATCGACGGGGACCAAAAGGCGGGGGAACCGGGGAGCTGTTTTTT
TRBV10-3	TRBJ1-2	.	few	CAITPRAQDPYGYTF	TGTGCCATCACCCCCCGAGCTCAGGATCCCTATGGCTACACCTTC
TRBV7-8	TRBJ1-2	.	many	CASSSLRSGGYTF	TGTGCCAGCAGCTCCCTTCGATCGGGAGGCTACACCTTC
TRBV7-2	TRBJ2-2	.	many	CASSLGRNTGELFF	TGTGCCAGCAGCCTAGGACGGAACACCGGGGAGCTGTTTTTT
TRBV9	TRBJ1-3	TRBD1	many	CASSVNPRDRAGNTIYF	TGTGCCAGCAGCGTCAACCCGAGAGACAGGGCCGGAAACACCATATATTTT
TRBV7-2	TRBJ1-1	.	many	CASSPTRTEAFF	TGTGCCAGCAGTCCCACGCGGACTGAAGCTTTCTTT
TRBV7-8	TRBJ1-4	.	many	CASSLAGSPNEKLFF	TGTGCCAGCAGCCTCGCAGGGTCCCCGAATGAAAAACTGTTTTTT
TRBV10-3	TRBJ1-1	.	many	CAIGGHTNTEAFF	TGTGCCATCGGGGGACATACGAACACTGAAGCTTTCTTT
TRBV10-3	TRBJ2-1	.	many	CAISESGTVVYNEQFF	TGTGCCATCAGTGAGTCTGGGACGGTGGTCTACAATGAGCAGTTCTTC
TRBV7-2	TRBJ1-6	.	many	CASSLATGPNSPLHF	TGTGCCAGCAGCTTAGCGACGGGACCTAATTCACCCCTCCACTTT
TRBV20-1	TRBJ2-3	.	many	CSATKADTQYF	TGCAGTGCTACCAAGGCAGATACGCAGTATTTT
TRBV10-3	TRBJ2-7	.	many	CAISVLHYYEQYF	TGTGCCATCAGTGTTTTGCATTACTACGAGCAGTACTTC
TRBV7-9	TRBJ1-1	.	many	CASSPDSPEAFF	TGTGCCAGCAGCCCGGACAGTCCCGAAGCTTTCTTT
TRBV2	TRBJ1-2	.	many	CASSAEGAVGGYTF	TGTGCCAGCAGTGCGGAGGGCGCTGTGGGTGGCTACACCTTC
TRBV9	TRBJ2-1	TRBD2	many	CASSVIAGGSYNEQFF	TGTGCCAGCAGCGTGATAGCGGGGGGATCTTACAATGAGCAGTTCTTC
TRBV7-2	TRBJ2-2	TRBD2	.	CASGFGTGGHGELFF	TGTGCCAGCGGCTTCGGGACGGGGGGTCACGGGGAGCTGTTTTTT
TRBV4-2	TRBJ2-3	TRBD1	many	CASSLEGQGTDTQYF	TGTGCCAGCAGCCTGGAGGGACAGGGCACAGATACGCAGTATTTT
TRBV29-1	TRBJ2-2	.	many	CSVLPLWNTGELFF	TGCAGCGTTCTCCCCCTTTGGAACACCGGGGAGCTGTTTTTT
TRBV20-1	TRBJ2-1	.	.	CSASGGQFF	TGCAGTGCTAGTGGGGGGCAGTTCTTC
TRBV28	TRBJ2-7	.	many	CASSSGRGYEQYF	TGTGCCAGCAGTTCCGGGCGGGGTTACGAGCAGTACTTC
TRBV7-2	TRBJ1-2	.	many	CASSYDSFGRPLDGYTF	TGTGCCAGCAGCTATGACTCATTCGGGCGACCTTTGGATGGCTACACCTTC
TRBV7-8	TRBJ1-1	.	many	CASSPLVGANTEAFF	TGTGCCAGCAGCCCCCTGGTGGGGGCGAACACTGAAGCTTTCTTT
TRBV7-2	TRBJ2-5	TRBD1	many	CASSKQGTETQYF	TGTGCCAGCAGCAAACAGGGGACGGAGACCCAGTACTTC
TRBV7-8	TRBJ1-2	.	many	CASSLGQGKGYGYTF	TGTGCCAGCAGCTTAGGCCAGGGAAAAGGCTATGGCTACACCTTC
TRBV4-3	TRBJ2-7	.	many	CASSPSGWARAYEQYF	TGCGCCAGCAGCCCATCGGGGTGGGCGAGGGCTTACGAGCAGTACTTC
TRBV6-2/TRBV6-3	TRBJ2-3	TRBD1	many	CASSYESDRAGTDTQYF	TGTGCCAGCAGTTACGAATCGGACAGGGCAGGGACAGATACGCAGTATTTT
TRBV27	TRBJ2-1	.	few	CASSWYREAEQFF	TGTGCCAGCAGTTGGTATAGGGAGGCTGAGCAGTTCTTC